This T cell receptor (beta chain) comes out of a study of technical replicates of blood from a few donors (dated by TCRdb to the late 2010s). For CDR1 and CDR2, the germline V gene lists KGHSH and LQKENI. V and J are truncated by 3 bases and 1 base respectively, leaving an intervening sequence of 15 bases. The CDR3 runs 16 residues from the cysteine to the phenylalanine. Here the CDR3 DNA is all that survives: 48 bases in frame from base 1. Library creation used the immunoSEQ multiplex PCR assay. Imported from immuneACCESS, the table was reduced by TCRdb to in-frame sequences with V and J called. These copies leave out some clones; in studies compared against another copy, an unresolved V gene accounts for under half, and the cause of the remainder is not known. Across this sample there are tens of thousands of clones, with roughly 94% seen only once. 0.38% of the sample is held by the ten biggest clonotypes.

For this clone: The antigen it recognizes is unknown. Base qualities are not at hand, and no much larger clone is one base apart.

The source material was T cells isolated from PBMCs. This clonotype was obtained from a human donor in good health. The rearranged segments are TRBV18 and TRBJ1-1, with a tentative D gene TRBD1 over 5 matching bases. This receptor carries the CDR3 CASSPLGEGRNTEAFF. The DNA reads as follows: TGTGCCAGCTCACCCCTGGGGGAGGGCAGGAACACTGAAGCTTTCTTT.